This TCR beta chain was profiled in a study of memory CD4+ T cells and cytomegalovirus serostatus. Study-level background: Healthy Belgian adult donors included about nine CMV-positive and more than 20 CMV-negative people.

CDR1 SEHNR and CDR2 FQNEAQ come from the germline V gene (reference sequence). After removal of 5 bases from V and 4 bases from J, the junction contained 14 bases not matched to a gene. The CDR3 totals 17 residues. The sort gate was single viable CD3+CD4+CD8-CD45RO+ cells for memory CD4+ T cells. Profiling relied on immunoSEQ multiplex PCR, and the TCRdb table lists in-frame clones only, not all of them. The top ten hold roughly 0.61% of the sample, which has under 55,000 clones, just under 80% seen once. The specimen sequenced was memory CD4+ T cells from blood. The receptor was derived from an adult in good health and CMV-seronegative. This rearrangement joins TRBV7-9 to TRBJ2-5; 9 nucleotides align to TRBD1. The CDR3 reads CASSGTGGSSSGETQYF. CDR3 nucleotide sequence: TGTGCCAGCAGCGGAACAGGGGGCTCCTCTTCCGGAGAGACCCAGTACTTC.